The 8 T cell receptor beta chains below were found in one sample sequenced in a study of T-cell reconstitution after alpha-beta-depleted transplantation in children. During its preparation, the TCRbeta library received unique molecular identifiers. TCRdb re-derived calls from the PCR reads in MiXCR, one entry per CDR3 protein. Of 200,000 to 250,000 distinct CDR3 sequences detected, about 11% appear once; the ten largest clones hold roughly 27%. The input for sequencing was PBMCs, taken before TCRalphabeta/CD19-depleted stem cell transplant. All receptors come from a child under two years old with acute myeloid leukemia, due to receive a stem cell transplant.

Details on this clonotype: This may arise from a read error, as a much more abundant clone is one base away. CDR3 in amino acids: CANSLRLNYGYTF. The CDR3 bases are TGTGCCAACTCCCTGCGGCTAAACTATGGCTACACCTTC. The chain is built from TRBV18 and TRBJ1-2, with D unresolved. The germline CDR1 and CDR2 sequences are KGHSH and LQKENI. The V end was cut by 10 bases, the J end by 2 bases, with 14 bases between. CDR3 length: 13 residues.

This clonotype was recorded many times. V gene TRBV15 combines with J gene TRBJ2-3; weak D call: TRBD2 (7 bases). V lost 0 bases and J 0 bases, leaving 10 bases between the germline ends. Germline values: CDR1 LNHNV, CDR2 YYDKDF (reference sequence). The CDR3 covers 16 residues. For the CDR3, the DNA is TGTGCCACCAGCAGAGATGGGGGGGCCAGCACAGATACGCAGTATTTT. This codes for CATSRDGGASTDTQYF.

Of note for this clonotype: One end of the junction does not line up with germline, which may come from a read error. The CDR3 nucleotides are TGTGCCAACAGTGATTATAGCGGAAGCTCCTACAATGAGCAGTTCTTC. It is translated as CANSDYSGSSYNEQFF. This chain joins TRBV10-3 and TRBJ2-1; D is perhaps TRBD2 (6 bases). Germline loops: CDR1 ENHRY, CDR2 SYGVKD. This CDR3 spans 16 amino acids.

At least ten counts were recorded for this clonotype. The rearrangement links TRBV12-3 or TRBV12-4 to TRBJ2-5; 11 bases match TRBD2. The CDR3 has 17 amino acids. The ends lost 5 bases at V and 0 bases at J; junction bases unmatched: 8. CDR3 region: CASSPGASGGYQETQYF. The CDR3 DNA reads TGTGCCAGCAGTCCTGGGGCTAGCGGGGGGTACCAAGAGACCCAGTACTTC.

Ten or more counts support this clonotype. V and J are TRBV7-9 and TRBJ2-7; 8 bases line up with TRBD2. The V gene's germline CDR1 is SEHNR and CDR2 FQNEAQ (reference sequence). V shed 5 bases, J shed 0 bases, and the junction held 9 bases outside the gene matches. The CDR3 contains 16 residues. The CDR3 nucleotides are TGTGCCAGCAGCCAGACCTGGAGCGGGAGCTCCTACGAGCAGTACTTC. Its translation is CASSQTWSGSSYEQYF.

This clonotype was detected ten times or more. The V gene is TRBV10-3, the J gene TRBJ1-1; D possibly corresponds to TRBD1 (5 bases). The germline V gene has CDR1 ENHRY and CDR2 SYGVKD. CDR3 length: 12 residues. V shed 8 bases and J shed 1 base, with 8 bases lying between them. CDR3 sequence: CAIRDGNTEAFF. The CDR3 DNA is TGTGCCATCCGGGACGGGAACACTGAAGCTTTCTTT.

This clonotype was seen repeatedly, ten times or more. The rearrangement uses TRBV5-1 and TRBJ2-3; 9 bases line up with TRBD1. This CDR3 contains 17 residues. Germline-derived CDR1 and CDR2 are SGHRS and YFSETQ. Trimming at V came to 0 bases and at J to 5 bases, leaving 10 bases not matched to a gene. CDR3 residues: CASSLGLQGAGGDTQYF. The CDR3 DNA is TGCGCCAGCAGCTTGGGGCTACAGGGGGCCGGAGGAGATACGCAGTATTTT.

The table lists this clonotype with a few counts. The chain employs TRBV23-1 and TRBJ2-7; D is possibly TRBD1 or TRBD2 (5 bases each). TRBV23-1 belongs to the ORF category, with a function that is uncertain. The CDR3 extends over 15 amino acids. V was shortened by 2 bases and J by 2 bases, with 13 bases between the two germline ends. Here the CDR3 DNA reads TGCGCCAGCAGTCAAGTAGATCGGGACCCCTACGAGCAGTACTTC. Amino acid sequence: CASSQVDRDPYEQYF.